The clone carrying this TCR beta chain occurred a few times. These data come from a study of control samples from healthy donors and cancer patients. Some clones are missing from TCRdb's copy, which holds only in-frame ones; the method was immunoSEQ multiplex PCR. The top ten clones hold 5% to 7% of a sample with some 410,000 clones, around nine tenths of them seen once. Germline V gives CDR1 SEHNR, CDR2 FQNEAQ (reference sequence). The CDR3 contains 16 residues. V shed 5 bases and J 1 base; nucleotides not matched to a gene: 10. The TCR comes from a man aged 35-49 years with head and neck cancer. Sequencing was carried out using PBMCs. V usage is TRBV7-9 and J usage is TRBJ1-1, with 7 bases aligning to TRBD1. This chain's CDR3 is CASSVRQGRGNTEAFF. In DNA form, the CDR3 reads TGTGCCAGCAGCGTACGACAGGGAAGGGGGAACACTGAAGCTTTCTTT. Together with reference TRBV7-9 and TRBJ1-1, the CDR3 gives the full variable domain: DTGVSQNPRHKITKRGQNVTFRCDPISEHNRLYWYRQTLGQGPEFLTYFQNEAQLEKSRLLSDRFSAERPKGSFSTLEIQRTEQGDSAMYLCASSVRQGRGNTEAFFGQGTRLTVV.